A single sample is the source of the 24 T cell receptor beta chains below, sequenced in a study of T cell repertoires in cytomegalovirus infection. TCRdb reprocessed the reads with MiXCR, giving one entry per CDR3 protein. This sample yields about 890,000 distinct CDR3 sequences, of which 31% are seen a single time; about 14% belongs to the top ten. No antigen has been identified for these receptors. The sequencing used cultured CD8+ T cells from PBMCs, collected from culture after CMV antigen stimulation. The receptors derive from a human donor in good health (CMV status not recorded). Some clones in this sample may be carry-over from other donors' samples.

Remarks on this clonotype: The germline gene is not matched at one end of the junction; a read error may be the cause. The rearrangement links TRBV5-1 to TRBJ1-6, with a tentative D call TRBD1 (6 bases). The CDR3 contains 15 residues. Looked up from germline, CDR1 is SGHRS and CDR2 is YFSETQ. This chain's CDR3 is CTSTWGRRGNSPLHF. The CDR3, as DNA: TGCACCAGCACCTGGGGGCGCCGGGGGAATTCACCCCTCCACTTT.

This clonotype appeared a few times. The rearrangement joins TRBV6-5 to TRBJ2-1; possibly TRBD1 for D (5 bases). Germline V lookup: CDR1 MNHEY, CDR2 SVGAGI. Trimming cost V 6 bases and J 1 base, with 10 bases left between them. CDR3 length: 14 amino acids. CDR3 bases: TGTGCCAGCAGATGGGGCGCTTCCTACAATGAGCAGTTCTTC. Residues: CASRWGASYNEQFF.

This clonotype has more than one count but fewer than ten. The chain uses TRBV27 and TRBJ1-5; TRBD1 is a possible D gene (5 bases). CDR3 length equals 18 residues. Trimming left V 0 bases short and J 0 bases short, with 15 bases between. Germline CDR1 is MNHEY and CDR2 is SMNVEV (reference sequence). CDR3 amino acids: CASSLSAPTVYSNQPQHF. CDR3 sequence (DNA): TGTGCCAGCAGTTTATCTGCCCCGACAGTTTATAGCAATCAGCCCCAGCATTTT.

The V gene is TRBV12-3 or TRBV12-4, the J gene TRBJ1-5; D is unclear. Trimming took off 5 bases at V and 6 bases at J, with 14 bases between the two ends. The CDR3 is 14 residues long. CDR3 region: CASSTLGSFQPQHF. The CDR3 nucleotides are TGTGCCAGCAGTACCCTGGGCAGTTTTCAGCCCCAGCATTTT.

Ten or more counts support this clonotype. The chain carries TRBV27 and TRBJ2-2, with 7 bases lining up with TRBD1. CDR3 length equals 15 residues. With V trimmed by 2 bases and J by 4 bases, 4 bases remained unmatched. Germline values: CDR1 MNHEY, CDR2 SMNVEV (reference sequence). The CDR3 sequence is CASSLTTGRTGELFF. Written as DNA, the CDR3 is TGTGCCAGCAGTTTAACGACAGGGCGCACCGGGGAGCTGTTTTTT.

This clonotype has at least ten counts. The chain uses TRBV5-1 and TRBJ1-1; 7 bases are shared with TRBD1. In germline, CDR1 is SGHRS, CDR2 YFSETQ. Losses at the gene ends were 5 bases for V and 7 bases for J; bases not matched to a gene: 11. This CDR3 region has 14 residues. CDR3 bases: TGCGCCAGCAGAGGTCGAGAGGGGGCGAATGAAGCTTTCTTT. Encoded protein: CASRGREGANEAFF.

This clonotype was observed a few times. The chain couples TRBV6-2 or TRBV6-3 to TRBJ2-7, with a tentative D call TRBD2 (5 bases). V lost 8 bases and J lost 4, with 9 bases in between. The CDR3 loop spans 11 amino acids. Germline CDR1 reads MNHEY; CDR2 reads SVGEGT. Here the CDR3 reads CASGRGYEQYF. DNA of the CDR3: TGTGCCAGCGGCCGGGGTTACGAGCAGTACTTC.

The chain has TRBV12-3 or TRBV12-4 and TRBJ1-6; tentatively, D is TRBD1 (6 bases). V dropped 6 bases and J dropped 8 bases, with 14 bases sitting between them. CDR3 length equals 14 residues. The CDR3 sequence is CASSPIGGHSPLHF. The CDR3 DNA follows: TGTGCCAGCAGCCCAATAGGGGGGCATTCACCCCTCCACTTT.

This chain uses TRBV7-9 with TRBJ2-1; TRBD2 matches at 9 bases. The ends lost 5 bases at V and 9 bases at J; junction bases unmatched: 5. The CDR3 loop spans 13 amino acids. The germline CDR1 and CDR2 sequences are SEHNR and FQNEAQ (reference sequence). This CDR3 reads CASSPVLAGEQFF. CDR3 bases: TGTGCCAGCAGCCCGGTACTAGCGGGTGAGCAGTTCTTC.

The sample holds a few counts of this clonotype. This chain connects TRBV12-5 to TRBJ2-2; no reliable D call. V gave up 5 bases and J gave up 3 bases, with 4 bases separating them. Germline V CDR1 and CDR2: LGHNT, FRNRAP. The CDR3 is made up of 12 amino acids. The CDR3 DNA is TGTGCTAGTGGTCCTGACACCGGGGAGCTGTTTTTT. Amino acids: CASGPDTGELFF.

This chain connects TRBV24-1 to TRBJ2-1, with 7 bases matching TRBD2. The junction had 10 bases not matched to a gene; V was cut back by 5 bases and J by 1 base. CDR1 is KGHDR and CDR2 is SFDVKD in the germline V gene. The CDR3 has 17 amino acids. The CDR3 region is CATSASGGLSSYNEQFF. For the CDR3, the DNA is TGTGCCACCAGTGCTTCGGGGGGACTGTCTTCCTACAATGAGCAGTTCTTC.

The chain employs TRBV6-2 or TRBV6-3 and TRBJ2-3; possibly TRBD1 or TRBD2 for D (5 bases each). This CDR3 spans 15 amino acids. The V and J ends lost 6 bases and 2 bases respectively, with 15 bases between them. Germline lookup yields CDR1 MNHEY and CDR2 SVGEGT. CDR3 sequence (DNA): TGTGCCAGCAGGTCCCAAGGGGACGTCACAGATACGCAGTATTTT. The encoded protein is CASRSQGDVTDTQYF.

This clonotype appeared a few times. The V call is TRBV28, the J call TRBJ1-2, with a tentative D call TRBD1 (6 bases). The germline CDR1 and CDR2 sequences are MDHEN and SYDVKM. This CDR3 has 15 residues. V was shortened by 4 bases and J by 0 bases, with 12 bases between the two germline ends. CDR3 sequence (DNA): TGTGCCAGCAGTTCTTACCAGGGGCCTAACTATGGCTACACCTTC. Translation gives CASSSYQGPNYGYTF.

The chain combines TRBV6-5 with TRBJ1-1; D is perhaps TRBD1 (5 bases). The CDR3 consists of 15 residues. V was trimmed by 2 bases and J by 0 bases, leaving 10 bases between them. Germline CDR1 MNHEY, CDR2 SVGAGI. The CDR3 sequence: CASSYRTSMNTEAFF. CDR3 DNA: TGTGCCAGCAGTTACCGGACAAGTATGAACACTGAAGCTTTCTTT.

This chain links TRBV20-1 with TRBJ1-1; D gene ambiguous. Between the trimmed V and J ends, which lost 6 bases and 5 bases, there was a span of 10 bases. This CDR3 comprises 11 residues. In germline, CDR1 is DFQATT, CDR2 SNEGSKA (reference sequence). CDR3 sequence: CSATVNTEAFF. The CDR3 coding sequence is TGCAGTGCGACCGTTAATACTGAAGCTTTCTTT.

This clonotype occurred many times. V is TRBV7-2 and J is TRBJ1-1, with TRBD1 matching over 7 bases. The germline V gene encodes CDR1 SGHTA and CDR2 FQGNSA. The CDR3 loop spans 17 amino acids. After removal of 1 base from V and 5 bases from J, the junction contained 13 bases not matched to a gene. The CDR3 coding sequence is TGTGCCAGCAGCTTAGTTGGGACAGCGGGGCCCGCGACTGAAGCTTTCTTT. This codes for CASSLVGTAGPATEAFF.

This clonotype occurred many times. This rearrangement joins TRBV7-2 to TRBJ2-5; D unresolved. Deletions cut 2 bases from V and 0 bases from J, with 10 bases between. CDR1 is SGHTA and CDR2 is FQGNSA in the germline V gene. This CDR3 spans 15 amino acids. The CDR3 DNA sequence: TGTGCCAGCAGCTTAAACAAGAGACACCAAGAGACCCAGTACTTC. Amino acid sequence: CASSLNKRHQETQYF.

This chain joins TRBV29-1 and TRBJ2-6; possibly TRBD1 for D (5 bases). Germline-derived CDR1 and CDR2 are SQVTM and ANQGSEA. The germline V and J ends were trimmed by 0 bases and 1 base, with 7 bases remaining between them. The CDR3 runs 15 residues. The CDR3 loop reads CSVEDRVSGANVLTF. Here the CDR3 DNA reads TGCAGCGTTGAAGACAGGGTTTCTGGGGCCAACGTCCTGACTTTC.

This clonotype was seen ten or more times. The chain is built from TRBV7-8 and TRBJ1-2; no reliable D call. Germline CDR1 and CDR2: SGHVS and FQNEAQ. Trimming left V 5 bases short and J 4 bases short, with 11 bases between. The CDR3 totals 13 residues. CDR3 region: CASSSSIAYGYTF. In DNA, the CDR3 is TGTGCCAGCAGCAGCTCCATAGCCTATGGCTACACCTTC.

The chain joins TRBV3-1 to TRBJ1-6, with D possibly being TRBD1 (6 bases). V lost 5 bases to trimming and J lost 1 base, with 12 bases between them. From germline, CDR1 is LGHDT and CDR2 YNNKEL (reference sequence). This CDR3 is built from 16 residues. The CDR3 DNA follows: TGTGCCAGCAGCTCAGTAGGGGGTTCCTATAATTCACCCCTCCACTTT. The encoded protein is CASSSVGGSYNSPLHF.

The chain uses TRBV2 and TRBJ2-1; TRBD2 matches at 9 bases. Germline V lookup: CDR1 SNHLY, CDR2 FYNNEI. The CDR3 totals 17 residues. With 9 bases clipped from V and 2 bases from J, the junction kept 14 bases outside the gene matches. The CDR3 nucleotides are TGTGCCAGTCTCCAGGTAGCGGGGGCCTTGACCTACAATGAGCAGTTCTTC. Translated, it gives CASLQVAGALTYNEQFF. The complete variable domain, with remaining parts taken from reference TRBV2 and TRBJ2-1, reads EPEVTQTPSHQVTQMGQEVILRCVPISNHLYFYWYRQILGQKVEFLVSFYNNEISEKSEIFDDQFSVERPDGSNFTLKIRSTKLEDSAMYFCASLQVAGALTYNEQFFGPGTRLTVL.

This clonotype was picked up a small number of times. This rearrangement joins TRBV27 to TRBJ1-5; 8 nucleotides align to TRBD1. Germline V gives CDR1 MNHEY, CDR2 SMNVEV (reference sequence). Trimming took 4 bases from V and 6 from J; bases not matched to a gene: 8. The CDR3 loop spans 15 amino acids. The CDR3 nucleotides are TGTGCCAGCAGTTCAGGGGGCGCGTCCGGTCAGCCCCAGCATTTT. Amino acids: CASSSGGASGQPQHF.

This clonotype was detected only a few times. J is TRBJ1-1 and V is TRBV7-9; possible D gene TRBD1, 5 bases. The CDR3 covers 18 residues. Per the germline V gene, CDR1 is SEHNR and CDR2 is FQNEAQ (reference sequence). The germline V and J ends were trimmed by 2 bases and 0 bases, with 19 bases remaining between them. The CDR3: CASSLKATQGPMNTEAFF. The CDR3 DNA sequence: TGTGCCAGCAGCTTAAAAGCCACCCAGGGCCCTATGAACACTGAAGCTTTCTTT.

The CDR3 reads CASSLSDSFPTGELFF. CDR3 coding DNA: TGTGCCAGCAGTTTATCCGACAGCTTCCCCACCGGGGAGCTGTTTTTT. The gene calls are TRBV27 and TRBJ2-2, with D maybe TRBD1 (5 bases). The CDR3 is 16 residues long. CDR1 is MNHEY, CDR2 SMNVEV, per germline (reference sequence). V lost 0 bases and J 4 bases, leaving 12 bases between the germline ends.